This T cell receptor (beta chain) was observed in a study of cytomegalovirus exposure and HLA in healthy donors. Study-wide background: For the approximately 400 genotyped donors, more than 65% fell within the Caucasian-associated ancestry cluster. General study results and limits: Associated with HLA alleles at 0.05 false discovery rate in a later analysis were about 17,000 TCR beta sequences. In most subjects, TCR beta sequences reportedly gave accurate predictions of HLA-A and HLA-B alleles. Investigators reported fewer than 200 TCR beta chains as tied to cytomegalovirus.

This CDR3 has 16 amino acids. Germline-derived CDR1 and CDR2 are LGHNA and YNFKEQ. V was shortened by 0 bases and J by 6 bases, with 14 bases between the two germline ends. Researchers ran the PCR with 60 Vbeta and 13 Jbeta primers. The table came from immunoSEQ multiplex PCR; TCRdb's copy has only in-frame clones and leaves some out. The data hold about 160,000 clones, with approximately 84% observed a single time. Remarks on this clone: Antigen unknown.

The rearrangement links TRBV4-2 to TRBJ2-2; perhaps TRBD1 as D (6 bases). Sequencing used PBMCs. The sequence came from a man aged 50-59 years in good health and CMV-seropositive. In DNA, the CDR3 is TGTGCCAGCAGCCAAGATGGTTCTGGGGGCGCCGGGGAGCTGTTTTTT. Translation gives CASSQDGSGGAGELFF.